This T cell receptor beta chain emerged from a study of blood T cell repertoires in COVID-19. Study-wide context: The samples span acute and convalescent COVID-19 from the United States, Italy and Spain.

The protocol was immunoSEQ multiplex PCR, while the TCRdb copy is restricted to in-frame clones and leaves out a portion. Found here are 220,000 or so clones, around 82% of them singletons; the top ten hold roughly 2.4%. Sequencing input: peripheral blood. The TCR was taken from a woman in her sixties or seventies with acute or convalescent COVID-19.

The CDR3 DNA is TGTGCCAGCTCCCCCGGGACAGGGGCTGGGGCAGGAAAACTGTTTTTT. Its protein is CASSPGTGAGAGKLFF. The chain carries TRBV3-1 (or the pseudogene TRBV3-2) and TRBJ1-4; the match to TRBD1 covers 10 bases. Germline CDR1 is LGHDT and CDR2 is YNNKEL (reference sequence). This CDR3 is built from 16 residues. V lost 8 bases, J lost 10 bases, and 16 bases stayed unmatched.